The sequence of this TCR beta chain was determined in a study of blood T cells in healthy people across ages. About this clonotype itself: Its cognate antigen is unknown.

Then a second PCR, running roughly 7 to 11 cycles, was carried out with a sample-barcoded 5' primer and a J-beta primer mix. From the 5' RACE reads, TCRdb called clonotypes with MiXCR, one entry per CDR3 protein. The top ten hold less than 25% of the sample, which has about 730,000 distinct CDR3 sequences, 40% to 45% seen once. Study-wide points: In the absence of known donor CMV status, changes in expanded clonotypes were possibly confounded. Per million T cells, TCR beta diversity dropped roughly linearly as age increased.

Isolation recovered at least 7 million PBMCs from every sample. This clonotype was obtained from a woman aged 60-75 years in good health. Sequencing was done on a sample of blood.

This CDR3 reads CASSRRRDFSYEQYF. CDR3 nucleotide sequence: TGTGCCAGCAGCCGAAGAAGGGACTTCTCCTACGAGCAGTACTTC. The chain uses TRBV7-2 and TRBJ2-7; D perhaps matches TRBD2 (6 bases). V was trimmed by 5 bases and J by 0 bases, leaving 14 bases between them. The germline gives CDR1 SGHTA, CDR2 FQGNSA. The CDR3 is made up of 15 amino acids.